These 30 T cell receptor beta chains came from one sample sequenced in a study of cytomegalovirus exposure and HLA in healthy donors. Primers included in the PCR were 60 Vbeta and 13 Jbeta primers. TCRdb keeps only in-frame clones here, not all; method: immunoSEQ multiplex PCR. Among approximately 140,000 clones listed, around 80% were seen once. Sequenced input: PBMCs. These receptors were obtained from a man between 40 and 49 years old in good health and CMV-seropositive.

This sequence joins TRBV6-5 and TRBJ1-6, with D tentatively TRBD1 (5 bases). The CDR3 contains 15 residues. CDR1 is MNHEY, CDR2 SVGAGI, per germline. The V end lost 0 bases, the J end lost 8 bases, and 11 bases lay between the germline ends. The CDR3 region is CASSYSPTEDSPLHF. The CDR3 DNA is TGTGCCAGCAGTTACTCCCCGACAGAGGATTCACCCCTCCACTTT.

This clone was observed a few times. V and J are TRBV28 and TRBJ2-5; D is possibly TRBD1 (6 bases). There are 15 residues in the CDR3. With 1 base removed from V and 0 bases from J, the gap between germline ends came to 9 bases. Germline lookup yields CDR1 MDHEN and CDR2 SYDVKM. The CDR3 coding sequence is TGTGCCAGCAGTTTATCTCAGGGGTACCAAGAGACCCAGTACTTC. Protein product: CASSLSQGYQETQYF.

This sequence joins TRBV18 and TRBJ1-5; 9 nucleotides align to TRBD1. This CDR3 is 14 amino acids long. CDR1 and CDR2 (germline): KGHSH, LQKENI. V lost 4 bases, J lost 7 bases, and 5 bases stayed unmatched. The CDR3 DNA is TGTGCCAGCTCACGAGGACAGGGGAAGCAGCCCCAGCATTTT. Translation gives CASSRGQGKQPQHF.

V usage is TRBV7-9 and J usage is TRBJ2-7; tentative D call: TRBD1 (6 bases). This CDR3 has 13 amino acids. Germline CDR1 SEHNR, CDR2 FQNEAQ (reference sequence). V lost 6 bases and J 3 bases, leaving 12 bases between the germline ends. The DNA of the CDR3 is TGTGCCAGCAGTTGGGACATCGACTACGAGCAGTACTTC. Its protein is CASSWDIDYEQYF.

J is TRBJ2-7 and V is TRBV6-1; a possible D gene is TRBD2 (6 bases). CDR1 is MNHNS, CDR2 SASEGT, per germline. This CDR3 is built from 13 residues. Deletions cut 4 bases from V and 6 bases from J, with 13 bases between. The CDR3 loop is CASSGGGTGEQYF. The CDR3 DNA follows: TGTGCCAGCAGTGGTGGAGGGACGGGCGAGCAGTACTTC.

In its sample, this clone was seen once. This chain connects TRBV28 to TRBJ1-5; the D is unclear. V lost 3 bases and J 7 bases, leaving 7 bases between the germline ends. This CDR3 has 12 amino acids. CDR1 is MDHEN and CDR2 is SYDVKM in the germline V gene. The chain's CDR3 is CASSFYGQPQHF. For the CDR3, the DNA is TGTGCCAGCAGTTTTTACGGGCAGCCCCAGCATTTT.

This clone was observed a handful of times. V is TRBV25-1 and J is TRBJ2-3; TRBD2 matches 10 bases. The CDR3 contains 15 residues. CDR1 is MGHDK and CDR2 is SYGVNS in the germline V gene. Trimming cost V 4 bases and J 1 base; bases outside gene matches: 2. CDR3 protein: CASSGTSGGTDTQYF. CDR3 in DNA: TGTGCCAGCAGTGGGACTAGCGGAGGCACAGATACGCAGTATTTT.

J is TRBJ1-5 and V is TRBV19; 7 nucleotides line up with TRBD1. Germline values: CDR1 LNHDA, CDR2 SQIVND (reference sequence). Germline trimming cut 3 bases from V and 6 bases from J; bases unmatched to any gene: 2. CDR3 length: 13 amino acids. The CDR3 DNA follows: TGTGCCAGTAGTATTGACAGGGTTCAGCCCCAGCATTTT. As protein: CASSIDRVQPQHF. Drawing the rest from reference TRBV19 and TRBJ1-5, the complete variable domain is DGGITQSPKYLFRKEGQNVTLSCEQNLNHDAMYWYRQDPGQGLRLIYYSQIVNDFQKGDIAEGYSVSREKKESFPLTVTSAQKNPTAFYLCASSIDRVQPQHFGDGTRLSIL.

This clone was recorded a few times. The chain combines TRBV6-6 with TRBJ2-1; D is perhaps TRBD2 (5 bases). Germline assignment: CDR1 MNHNY and CDR2 SVGAGI (reference sequence). V was trimmed by 0 bases and J by 12 bases, leaving 6 bases between them. This CDR3 spans 11 amino acids. CDR3 in amino acids: CASSYSSGQFF. The CDR3 DNA sequence: TGTGCCAGCAGTTACTCGAGCGGGCAGTTCTTC.

This chain uses TRBV11-2 with TRBJ2-7, with 8 nucleotides matching TRBD2. Germline assignment: CDR1 SGHAT and CDR2 FQNNGV. The V segment lost 0 bases and the J segment 4 bases; nucleotides outside the gene matches: 5. CDR3 length: 15 amino acids. The CDR3, as DNA: TGTGCCAGCAGCTTAGAAATAGCGGGACGGTACGAGCAGTACTTC. Amino acids: CASSLEIAGRYEQYF.

This rearrangement joins TRBV7-2 to TRBJ2-7, with 8 bases aligning to TRBD2. CDR1 and CDR2 (germline): SGHTA, FQGNSA. The CDR3 sequence is 15 residues long. J lost 1 base, V lost 1 base, and 3 bases had no gene match. CDR3 residues: CASSLVVAGSYEQYF. The DNA for the CDR3 is TGTGCCAGCAGCTTAGTAGTAGCGGGGTCCTACGAGCAGTACTTC.

This chain connects TRBV10-1 to TRBJ2-3; D call uncertain. The CDR3 sequence is 15 residues long. The germline CDR1 and CDR2 sequences are WNHNN and SYGVQD (reference sequence). The V and J ends lost 2 bases and 3 bases respectively, with 12 bases between them. CDR3 amino acids: CASSENSGLTDTQYF. CDR3 coding DNA: TGCGCCAGCAGTGAGAATTCGGGTCTGACAGATACGCAGTATTTT.

The chain uses TRBV7-9 and TRBJ2-5, with 8 positions matching TRBD1. Matching the DNA end better, TRBJ2-7 makes the J call doubtful. The CDR3 loop spans 12 amino acids. CDR1 is SEHNR and CDR2 is FQNEAQ in the germline V gene (reference sequence). The CDR3 spells CASGQGRGEQYF. The CDR3 coding sequence is TGTGCCAGCGGACAGGGAAGGGGCGAGCAGTACTTC.

The rearrangement joins TRBV7-8 to TRBJ2-5; 7 positions agree with TRBD1. The assigned J gene may be wrong: the sequence end matches TRBJ2-7 better. Looked up from germline, CDR1 is SGHVS and CDR2 is FQNEAQ. The CDR3 sequence is 16 residues long. The CDR3 DNA is TGTGCCAGCAGCTTAGCGTACAGGGGATCAGCCTACGAGCAGTACTTC. Its translation is CASSLAYRGSAYEQYF.

The rearrangement links TRBV13 to TRBJ2-4; a weak D match, TRBD2 (6 bases). The germline CDR1 and CDR2 sequences are PRHDT and FYEKMQ (reference sequence). V lost 1 base, J lost 10 bases, and 8 bases lay in between. CDR3 length: 12 residues. The CDR3 bases are TGTGCCAGCAGCTTAGCGGGAGAGATTCAGTACTTC. It translates to CASSLAGEIQYF.

V and J are TRBV6-7 and TRBJ2-1; D gene ambiguous. TRBV6-7 is an ORF for which the function is uncertain. The CDR3 length is 14 residues. Trimming removed 4 bases at V and 4 bases at J, with 11 bases between. The DNA of the CDR3 is TGTGCCAGCAGTTCCCCGACTCCGTACAATGAGCAGTTCTTC. This translates into CASSSPTPYNEQFF.

V usage is TRBV4-1 and J usage is TRBJ2-3; a weak D match, TRBD2 (6 bases). The CDR3 consists of 19 residues. CDR1 is MGHRA, CDR2 YSYEKL, per germline. Trimming removed 3 bases at V and 0 bases at J, with 22 bases between. The CDR3 sequence is CASSQELGTLAISTDTQYF. For the CDR3, the DNA is TGCGCCAGCAGCCAGGAGTTGGGGACTCTTGCTATTAGCACAGATACGCAGTATTTT.

The V gene is TRBV5-4, the J gene TRBJ1-1; TRBD1 aligns across 7 bases. The length of the CDR3 is 12 residues. After removal of 4 bases from V and 5 bases from J, the junction contained 2 bases not matched to a gene. Germline-derived CDR1 and CDR2 are SGHNT and YYREEE (reference sequence). For the CDR3, the DNA is TGTGCCAGCAGCCCAGGGGGGACTGAAGCTTTCTTT. Protein sequence: CASSPGGTEAFF.

CDR3 residues: CASSQDVAFMNTEAFF. The CDR3 bases are TGTGCCAGCAGCCAAGATGTAGCCTTTATGAACACTGAAGCTTTCTTT. V is TRBV4-2 and J is TRBJ1-1; D remains ambiguous. CDR1 is LGHNA, CDR2 YNFKEQ, per germline. V shed 0 bases and J shed 0 bases, with 11 bases lying between them. The length of the CDR3 is 16 residues.

A single count supports this clone. The CDR3 DNA sequence: TGCGCCAGCAGCTTGGGAACAGGCTATGGCTACACCTTC. It encodes CASSLGTGYGYTF. The chain uses TRBV5-1 and TRBJ1-2; maybe TRBD1 (5 bases). CDR1 is SGHRS and CDR2 is YFSETQ in the germline V gene. V dropped 0 bases and J dropped 4 bases, with 7 bases sitting between them. The CDR3 consists of 13 residues.

The chain carries TRBV9 and TRBJ2-3; 8 bases map to TRBD1. V trimming: 3 bases; J trimming: 0 bases; junction bases outside the gene matches: 6. The CDR3 length is 16 residues. In germline, CDR1 is SGDLS, CDR2 YYNGEE. CDR3: CASSDTRTGSTDTQYF. The CDR3, as DNA: TGTGCCAGCAGCGATACCCGGACAGGGAGCACAGATACGCAGTATTTT.

The genes are TRBV5-1 and TRBJ2-3, with TRBD2 matching 7 bases. CDR1 and CDR2 (germline): SGHRS, YFSETQ. The CDR3 is 15 amino acids. V dropped 0 bases and J dropped 4; count of bases not matched to a gene: 5. Here the CDR3 reads CASSLALADADTQYF. Written as DNA, the CDR3 is TGCGCCAGCAGCTTGGCCCTAGCGGACGCAGATACGCAGTATTTT.

The rearrangement uses TRBV19 and TRBJ2-4, with D possibly TRBD2 on 5 matching bases. V gave up 6 bases and J gave up 5 bases, with 5 bases separating them. The CDR3 contains 11 residues. Germline CDR1 is LNHDA and CDR2 is SQIVND (reference sequence). The CDR3 DNA sequence: TGTGCCAGTAGGAGGGAAAACATTCAGTACTTC. Its protein is CASRRENIQYF.

The chain couples TRBV19 to TRBJ1-5, with 7 nucleotides matching TRBD1. J was trimmed by 2 bases and V by 7 bases; bases with no gene match: 8. Germline V gene data show CDR1 as LNHDA and CDR2 as SQIVND (reference sequence). This CDR3 region has 15 residues. The CDR3: CASNPTGAGNQPQHF. CDR3 bases: TGTGCCAGTAATCCCACAGGGGCGGGCAATCAGCCCCAGCATTTT.

V usage is TRBV7-9 and J usage is TRBJ2-7; 9 bases agree with TRBD1. The CDR3 loop spans 15 amino acids. With V trimmed by 2 bases and J by 6 bases, 8 bases remained unmatched. Germline CDR1 is SEHNR and CDR2 is FQNEAQ (reference sequence). CDR3 DNA sequence: TGTGCCAGCAGCTTAATCGGGACAGGGCTCGGCGAGCAGTACTTC. As protein: CASSLIGTGLGEQYF.

The V gene is TRBV11-2, the J gene TRBJ1-2, with D possibly being TRBD1 (6 bases). CDR1 is SGHAT and CDR2 is FQNNGV in the germline V gene. Trimming stripped 3 bases from V and 7 bases from J, with 15 bases between. The CDR3 length is 14 residues. CDR3 in DNA: TGTGCCAGCAGCTTTTTCCAGGGGCAGGGTGGCTACACCTTC. This encodes CASSFFQGQGGYTF.

This chain links TRBV10-3 with TRBJ2-1; TRBD2 might be the D (6 bases). Germline CDR1 ENHRY, CDR2 SYGVKD. The CDR3 totals 12 residues. Trimming removed 4 bases at V and 8 bases at J, with 9 bases between. CDR3 residues: CAISGDFHEQFF. The CDR3 coding sequence is TGTGCCATCAGTGGGGACTTTCATGAGCAGTTCTTC.

This CDR3 is CSVDDWSSYNEQFF. In DNA, the CDR3 is TGCAGCGTTGACGACTGGAGCTCCTACAATGAGCAGTTCTTC. V usage is TRBV29-1 and J usage is TRBJ2-1; D is unclear. Germline V gives CDR1 SQVTM, CDR2 ANQGSEA. The V end lost 3 bases, the J end lost 0 bases, and 9 bases lay between the germline ends. The CDR3 covers 14 residues.

This clone was recorded once. V is TRBV28 and J is TRBJ1-6; tentatively, D is TRBD1 (5 bases). The CDR3 runs to 15 residues. Germline lookup yields CDR1 MDHEN and CDR2 SYDVKM. V lost 5 bases and J lost 0, with 8 bases in between. Written as DNA, the CDR3 is TGTGCCAGCAGTCCGGGGGACTCCTATAATTCACCCCTCCACTTT. Its protein product is CASSPGDSYNSPLHF. The full variable domain, completed using reference TRBV28 and TRBJ1-6, is DVKVTQSSRYLVKRTGEKVFLECVQDMDHENMFWYRQDPGLGLRLIYFSYDVKMKEKGDIPEGYSVSREKKERFSLILESASTNQTSMYLCASSPGDSYNSPLHFGNGTRLTVT.

The rearrangement uses TRBV6-1 and TRBJ1-1, with unresolved D. Trimming shortened V by 2 bases and J by 1 base, and 11 bases separated the two germline ends. CDR3 length equals 15 residues. The V gene's germline CDR1 is MNHNS and CDR2 SASEGT. The CDR3 bases are TGTGCCAGCAGTGAAATGAGTGCGGCGAACACTGAAGCTTTCTTT. Translated, it gives CASSEMSAANTEAFF.